This passage covers 16 T cell receptor beta chains from one sample sequenced in a study of T cell responses to AZD1222 COVID-19 vaccine. Data came from immunoSEQ multiplex PCR; TCRdb stores just in-frame clones and leaves some out. The sample lists about 75,000 clones, around 89% occurring once. Here the sequenced sample was peripheral blood, taken 28 days after the second dose of the MenACWY control vaccine. These receptors were obtained from an adult who received the MenACWY meningococcal vaccine as a control.

The chain has TRBV3-1 (or the pseudogene TRBV3-2) and TRBJ1-1; D uncertain. V was clipped by 5 bases and J by 3 bases, with 13 bases between them. This CDR3 spans 14 amino acids. Germline CDR1 and CDR2: LGHDT and YNNKEL (reference sequence). As DNA, the CDR3 is TGTGCCAGCAGCTCCGATCCGAGGGACACTGAAGCTTTCTTT. Translated, it gives CASSSDPRDTEAFF.

V usage is TRBV6-6 and J usage is TRBJ1-2; no reliable D call. The CDR3 runs to 14 residues. Germline CDR1 and CDR2: MNHNY and SVGAGI (reference sequence). V lost 6 bases and J 8 bases, leaving 19 bases between the germline ends. The CDR3 DNA follows: TGTGCCAGCAGCCTCCTGGACCGACGCGAAGGCTACACCTTC. Translated, it gives CASSLLDRREGYTF.

CDR3 region: CAYGTYGYTF. CDR3 nucleotide sequence: TGTGCCTACGGGACATATGGCTACACCTTC. V and J are TRBV30 and TRBJ1-2; tentatively, D is TRBD1 (6 bases). This CDR3 is built from 10 residues. Germline values: CDR1 GTSNPN, CDR2 SVGIG (reference sequence). V was shortened by 7 bases and J by 5 bases, with 8 bases between the two germline ends.

J is TRBJ1-4 and V is TRBV7-2; D remains ambiguous. The CDR3 covers 14 residues. Per the germline V gene, CDR1 is SGHTA and CDR2 is FQGNSA. Between the trimmed V and J ends, which lost 1 base and 2 bases, there was a span of 5 bases. The CDR3 coding sequence is TGTGCCAGCAGCTTAGGGGGTACTAATGAAAAACTGTTTTTT. Amino acid sequence: CASSLGGTNEKLFF. The full variable domain, its missing parts supplied by reference TRBV7-2 and TRBJ1-4, is GAGVSQSPSNKVTEKGKDVELRCDPISGHTALYWYRQSLGQGLEFLIYFQGNSAPDKSGLPSDRFSAERTGGSVSTLTIQRTQQEDSAVYLCASSLGGTNEKLFFGSGTQLSVL.

This clone came up a few times. The chain has TRBV14 and TRBJ1-1; 8 bases line up with TRBD1. The CDR3 contains 13 residues. The ends lost 4 bases at V and 3 bases at J; junction bases unmatched: 1. Germline loops: CDR1 SGHDN, CDR2 FVKESK. The CDR3 loop is CASSLQGDTEAFF. DNA for the CDR3: TGTGCCAGCAGCCTACAGGGGGACACTGAAGCTTTCTTT.

V gene TRBV15 combines with J gene TRBJ2-7, with TRBD2 identical over 11 bases. V shed 0 bases, J shed 5 bases, and the junction held 6 bases outside the gene matches. Germline V gene lookup returns CDR1 LNHNV and CDR2 YYDKDF (reference sequence). This CDR3 spans 16 amino acids. The CDR3 protein is CATSRDIAGGFHEQYF. CDR3 DNA: TGTGCCACCAGCAGAGATATAGCGGGGGGGTTCCACGAGCAGTACTTC.

This sequence joins TRBV2 and TRBJ1-1; D is unresolved. The germline V gene encodes CDR1 SNHLY and CDR2 FYNNEI. The V end was cut by 6 bases, the J end by 0 bases, with 11 bases between. This CDR3 is 14 amino acids long. CDR3 nucleotides: TGTGCCAGCAGGAGAGATAGAATGAACACTGAAGCTTTCTTT. It yields the protein CASRRDRMNTEAFF.

V usage is TRBV24-1 and J usage is TRBJ1-4; D ambiguous. Trimming cost V 4 bases and J 5 bases, with 10 bases left between them. The CDR3 has 14 amino acids. CDR1 is KGHDR, CDR2 SFDVKD, per germline. In DNA, the CDR3 is TGTGCCACCAGTGAGGCAGGCCCAAATGAAAAACTGTTTTTT. This encodes CATSEAGPNEKLFF.

This chain connects TRBV28 to TRBJ2-2, with a tentative D call TRBD1 (5 bases). Trimming took off 5 bases at V and 2 bases at J, with 18 bases between the two ends. The CDR3 contains 17 residues. Germline loops: CDR1 MDHEN, CDR2 SYDVKM. As DNA, the CDR3 is TGTGCCAGCAGTCCGCCCCCAAAGGGGCCAAACACCGGGGAGCTGTTTTTT. It is translated as CASSPPPKGPNTGELFF.

This clone was observed a few times. The chain couples TRBV29-1 to TRBJ1-2, with 7 bases identical to TRBD1. V lost 5 bases and J lost 5; bases outside the gene matches: 8. Germline CDR1 and CDR2: SQVTM and ANQGSEA. This CDR3 has 13 amino acids. The CDR3 loop reads CSVWFSGGYGYTF. CDR3 bases: TGCAGCGTTTGGTTCTCAGGGGGGTATGGCTACACCTTC.

The V and J genes are TRBV6-5 and TRBJ1-4; 10 nucleotides match TRBD1. Germline values: CDR1 MNHEY, CDR2 SVGAGI. J gave up 7 bases and V 8 bases, and 4 bases lay outside the gene matches. The CDR3 consists of 13 residues. DNA of the CDR3: TGTGCCAGCGAGGGACAGGGGACTGAAAAACTGTTTTTT. Protein sequence: CASEGQGTEKLFF.

The V gene is TRBV19, the J gene TRBJ2-5; possibly TRBD1 for D (5 bases). V was clipped by 0 bases and J by 4 bases, with 12 bases between them. Looked up from germline, CDR1 is LNHDA and CDR2 is SQIVND (reference sequence). CDR3 length equals 15 residues. The CDR3: CASSIDPAGIETQYF. CDR3 in DNA: TGTGCCAGTAGTATAGATCCGGCAGGGATAGAGACCCAGTACTTC.

This clone has only a few counts. The chain recombines TRBV11-3 with TRBJ2-3; D unresolved. Per the germline V gene, CDR1 is SGHNT and CDR2 is YENEEA. The V end was cut by 4 bases, the J end by 0 bases, with 8 bases between. The CDR3 sequence is 14 residues long. The CDR3 spells CASSSLSSTDTQYF. CDR3 nucleotide sequence: TGTGCCAGCAGCTCCCTCTCTAGCACAGATACGCAGTATTTT.

The gene calls are TRBV29-1 and TRBJ1-1; D remains unclear. Germline V CDR1 and CDR2: SQVTM, ANQGSEA. There are 11 residues in the CDR3. The V and J ends lost 4 bases and 5 bases respectively, with 8 bases between them. The CDR3 coding sequence is TGCAGCGTTGCGACGGGGACTGAAGCTTTCTTT. Translating gives CSVATGTEAFF.

This rearrangement joins TRBV19 to TRBJ2-3; 14 bases are a match to TRBD2. Germline CDR1 is LNHDA and CDR2 is SQIVND (reference sequence). The junction had 7 bases not matched to a gene; V was cut back by 3 bases and J by 2 bases. The CDR3 runs 18 residues. CDR3 loop: CASSIEGLAGGLTDTQYF. DNA for the CDR3: TGTGCCAGTAGTATCGAAGGACTAGCGGGGGGCCTCACAGATACGCAGTATTTT.

The rearrangement joins TRBV10-2 to TRBJ1-1, with D perhaps matching TRBD1 (6 bases). Germline CDR1 reads WSHSY; CDR2 reads SAAADI. The CDR3 runs 14 residues. V was trimmed by 3 bases and J by 4 bases, leaving 12 bases between them. This CDR3 reads CASSEIGGGTEAFF. DNA for the CDR3: TGCGCCAGCAGTGAAATAGGGGGGGGCACTGAAGCTTTCTTT.